Following are 15 T cell receptor beta chains from one sample sequenced in a study of T-cell reconstitution after alpha-beta-depleted transplantation in children listed by TCRdb under 2016. Libraries were made using PCR. Instrument used: Illumina HiSeq 2500. To normalize quantification of the TCRbeta repertoire, the TCR libraries were built with molecular barcoding that relied on unique molecular identifiers. Clones were called with MiXCR by TCRdb after fastp trimmed the public reads at Q25, and only in-frame beta chains were retained. Under each unique CDR3 protein, matching rows form one entry showing the most common genes and DNA. The sample table shows around 450,000 distinct CDR3 sequences, and 15% to 20% are seen once. The ten largest clones add up to around 30% of the sample. Per the publication, the treatment or condition label means: allogeneic hematopoietic cell transplantation with graft depleted of TCRalphabeta T cells and CD19 B cells.

This material consisted of PBMCs, mostly from graft donor cells, taken 360 days after TCRalphabeta/CD19-depleted stem cell transplant. The receptors shown here come from a boy in the first two years of life who had a stem cell transplant for Wiskott-Aldrich syndrome, so the T cells may come from the graft donor.

This clonotype was counted only a few times. This CDR3 is CASSSSGISSYEQYF. CDR3 coding DNA: TGTGCCAGCAGTTCTAGCGGGATAAGCTCCTACGAGCAGTACTTC. This chain connects TRBV12-3 or TRBV12-4 to TRBJ2-7, with 9 nucleotides matching TRBD2. V was clipped by 4 bases and J by 0 bases; unmatched bases: 4. The CDR3 length is 15 residues.

This clonotype was detected a few times. V and J are TRBV5-1 and TRBJ2-1, with D unresolved. CDR1 is SGHRS and CDR2 is YFSETQ in the germline V gene. V lost 0 bases and J lost 11, with 6 bases in between. The CDR3 has 11 residues. CDR3: CASSLDIQQFF. The DNA for the CDR3 is TGCGCCAGCAGCTTGGACATTCAGCAGTTCTTC.

This clonotype was observed a handful of times. The rearrangement joins TRBV11-2 to TRBJ2-2; 12 nucleotides align to TRBD2. The V segment lost 4 bases and the J segment 1 base; nucleotides outside the gene matches: 7. Germline CDR1 is SGHAT and CDR2 is FQNNGV. CDR3 size: 18 residues. Written as DNA, the CDR3 is TGTGCCAGCAGCTCCCTAGCGGGGGGGCCGTGGAACACCGGGGAGCTGTTTTTT. Translated, it gives CASSSLAGGPWNTGELFF.

The chain recombines TRBV3-1 with TRBJ1-6; D remains unclear. This CDR3 spans 13 amino acids. Trimming pared 5 bases from V and 7 bases from J, leaving 9 bases between. CDR1 and CDR2 from the germline V gene are LGHDT and YNNKEL (reference sequence). Written as DNA, the CDR3 is TGTGCCAGCAGCGGACGGAACAATTCACCCCTCCACTTT. Protein product: CASSGRNNSPLHF.

The V gene is TRBV7-2, the J gene TRBJ1-2; the D is unclear. Trimming removed 2 bases from V and 6 bases from J, with 10 bases in between. This CDR3 contains 13 residues. Germline CDR1 and CDR2: SGHTA and FQGNSA. DNA of the CDR3: TGTGCCAGCAGCTTACGGGAGGGCGATGGCTACACCTTC. This sequence encodes CASSLREGDGYTF.

The chain recombines TRBV28 with TRBJ2-7; no definite D call. This CDR3 is 16 amino acids long. Trimming removed 3 bases from V and 2 bases from J, with 17 bases in between. Looked up from germline, CDR1 is MDHEN and CDR2 is SYDVKM. This CDR3 is CASSLNRRHLAYEQYF. The CDR3 bases are TGTGCCAGCAGTTTGAATCGCAGGCACCTTGCCTACGAGCAGTACTTC.

This clonotype occurred a few times. V is TRBV5-1 and J is TRBJ2-1, with 8 bases fitting TRBD1. V gave up 0 bases and J gave up 5 bases; unmatched junction bases: 4. The CDR3 covers 15 residues. In germline, CDR1 is SGHRS, CDR2 YFSETQ. CDR3 in DNA: TGCGCCAGCAGCTTGGTGGCAGGGGGCCACAATGAGCAGTTCTTC. Protein product: CASSLVAGGHNEQFF. The whole variable domain, remainder taken from reference TRBV5-1 and TRBJ2-1, is KAGVTQTPRYLIKTRGQQVTLSCSPISGHRSVSWYQQTPGQGLQFLFEYFSETQRNKGNFPGRFSGRQFSNSRSEMNVSTLELGDSALYLCASSLVAGGHNEQFFGPGTRLTVL.

This clonotype showed up just a few times. J is TRBJ2-1 and V is TRBV11-2; 11 positions agree with TRBD2. CDR3 length equals 17 residues. Germline V CDR1 and CDR2: SGHAT, FQNNGV. Germline trimming cut 1 base from V and 8 bases from J; bases unmatched to any gene: 10. CDR3 sequence reads: CASSLVPSGGSWDEQFF. The CDR3 DNA reads as TGTGCCAGCAGCTTAGTCCCTAGCGGGGGGTCGTGGGATGAGCAGTTCTTC.

The V call is TRBV5-1, the J call TRBJ2-7; 9 bases are a match to TRBD1. Germline CDR1 reads SGHRS; CDR2 reads YFSETQ. The CDR3 totals 15 residues. The trim removed 0 bases at V and 3 bases at J, leaving 4 bases unmatched. In nucleotides, the CDR3 is TGCGCCAGCAGCTTGGTCGGGACAGGGCTCTACGAGCAGTACTTC. Translation: CASSLVGTGLYEQYF.

This clonotype showed up many times. The rearrangement links TRBV12-3 or TRBV12-4 to TRBJ2-1; D perhaps matches TRBD1 (5 bases). This CDR3 has 12 residues. V dropped 6 bases and J dropped 7 bases, with 10 bases sitting between them. CDR3 sequence reads: CASRARDNEQFF. In nucleotides, the CDR3 is TGTGCCAGCAGGGCCAGGGATAATGAGCAGTTCTTC.

The chain is built from TRBV7-8 and TRBJ2-1, with 7 bases that match TRBD2. Losses at the gene ends were 3 bases for V and 9 bases for J; bases not matched to a gene: 14. Germline assignment: CDR1 SGHVS and CDR2 FQNEAQ. The CDR3 contains 16 residues. This chain's CDR3 is CASSFDRRTRQFEQFF. In DNA form, the CDR3 reads TGTGCCAGCAGCTTCGACCGCCGGACTAGGCAGTTTGAGCAGTTCTTC.

In the case of this clonotype: Relative to the germline gene, one junction end is altered; a read error may explain this. V and J are TRBV3-1 and TRBJ2-1; maybe TRBD1 (6 bases). Germline values: CDR1 LGHDT, CDR2 YNNKEL (reference sequence). This CDR3 spans 15 amino acids. CDR3 DNA: TGTGCCAGCTGCCAGGGGCCAGGGAGTTACAGTGAGCAGTTCTTC. Protein: CASCQGPGSYSEQFF.

This clonotype was detected many times. The chain combines TRBV12-3 or TRBV12-4 with TRBJ2-4, with D perhaps matching TRBD1 or TRBD2 (5 bases each). This CDR3 comprises 16 residues. V lost 2 bases and J 4 bases, leaving 15 bases between the germline ends. The CDR3 reads CASSLRGSQLKNIQYF. DNA of the CDR3: TGTGCCAGCAGTTTACGGGGCTCCCAACTAAAAAACATTCAGTACTTC.

This clonotype has a count of ten or more. In nucleotides, the CDR3 is TGTGCCAGCAGTTTCCGGGGGTCCTACGAGCAGTACTTC. Its translation: CASSFRGSYEQYF. V gene TRBV7-9 combines with J gene TRBJ2-7, with D maybe TRBD2 (6 bases). Germline V lookup: CDR1 SEHNR, CDR2 FQNEAQ (reference sequence). The CDR3 totals 13 residues. The V gene lost 6 bases and the J gene lost 1 base, with 10 bases spanning the gap.

This clonotype turned up a few times. The chain couples TRBV12-3 or TRBV12-4 to TRBJ2-7; no clear D gene. Trimming took off 11 bases at V and 6 bases at J, with 17 bases between the two ends. The CDR3 runs to 12 residues. The CDR3 region has the DNA TGTGCCTCGGGCGAGCTTCCCCCCGAGCAGTACTTC. Amino acid sequence: CASGELPPEQYF.